The entry that follows covers one TCR beta chain sequence. Antigen: not known. The time point: patch test 3, about 24 weeks after DPC sensitization. The sample's treatment: therapeutic diphenylcyclopropenone sensitization with weekly scalp DPC. TCRdb called the RACE reads again in MiXCR, with one record for every CDR3 protein. This table has more than 150,000 distinct CDR3 sequences, roughly a quarter appearing once. The data originate from a study of human T cells and chemical hapten exposure. Study overall: Minor pooled library volume differences mainly drove per-sample TCR yield variation.

The CDR3 runs 14 residues. V was clipped by 5 bases and J by 0 bases, with 7 bases between them. Germline CDR1 and CDR2: WSHSY and SAAADI. Study-level results: Controls formed significantly fewer large CDR3 similarity clusters than expanded TCRs did. TCRs whose frequency exceeded 1 in 1000 remained the same following DPC sensitization. PT1 expanded TCR numbers rose with patch test score.

The J gene is TRBJ2-2, the V gene TRBV10-2; a possible D gene is TRBD1 (5 bases). The sample was whole blood, taken in connection with sensitization to the hapten diphenylcyclopropenone (DPC). The TCR originated in a woman between 35 and 50 years old with alopecia areata. Some clones in this sample may be carry-over from other donors' samples. The CDR3 loop reads CASSLDTNTGELFF. For the CDR3, the DNA is TGCGCCAGCAGTCTGGACACGAACACCGGGGAGCTGTTTTTT.